This section outlines one T cell receptor beta chain sequence together with its context. This entry comes from a study of control samples from healthy donors and cancer patients. Here immunoSEQ multiplex PCR was the method, and the copy in TCRdb shows in-frame clones only, minus some. Among about 98,000 clones listed, roughly 83% were seen once. The length of the CDR3 is 15 residues. Trimming took 7 bases from V and 6 from J, leaving 18 bases between them. From germline, CDR1 is SGHAT and CDR2 FQNNGV. The chain carries TRBV11-2 and TRBJ2-2, with D possibly called TRBD1 or TRBD2 (5 bases each). This TCR was sampled from a woman between 25 and 40 years old in good health. The sample consisted of blood. The DNA of the CDR3 is TGTGCCAGCAATAGAGGGACGAGGCCATCCGGGGAGCTGTTTTTT. Translation: CASNRGTRPSGELFF.